This TCR beta chain was sequenced during a study of human T cells and chemical hapten exposure. There are many counts of this clonotype. Its antigen remains unknown. A read error may produce the germline difference seen at one junction end. Whole-study findings and limits: It was expanded TCRs that formed significantly more large CDR3 similarity clusters than controls did.

The CDR3 extends over 22 amino acids. Germline V gene data show CDR1 as MGHRA and CDR2 as YSYEKL. The sample's time point: patch test 2, 6 weeks after DPC sensitization. Treatment given: therapeutic diphenylcyclopropenone sensitization with weekly scalp DPC. TCRdb redid the calling of the RACE reads with MiXCR, one entry per CDR3 protein. The sample has about 380,000 distinct CDR3 sequences; about 6% are singletons. V gene TRBV4-1 combines with J gene TRBJ2-1, with D possibly being TRBD2 (7 bases). Sequenced material: whole blood, taken in connection with sensitization to the hapten diphenylcyclopropenone (DPC). The sequence came from a young woman with alopecia areata. Some clones in this sample may be carry-over from other donors' samples. The CDR3: CASSQVRVIPGGLFSSYNEQFF. As DNA, the CDR3 is TGCGCCAGCAGTCAAGTCAGGGTAATTCCGGGGGGCTTATTTAGCTCCTACAATGAGCAGTTCTTC.